This paragraph covers one T cell receptor (beta chain) sequence. Its antigen is unidentified. Data came from immunoSEQ multiplex PCR; TCRdb stores just in-frame clones and leaves some out. The repertoire holds hundreds of thousands of clones, with less than 98% as singletons. All participating donors were Caucasian adults from Nashville, Tennessee. A CD45RA+ naive subset and a CD45RA-negative memory subset were split from CD4+ cells. Germline CDR1 is SGHNT and CDR2 is YENEEA. V was pared by 10 bases and J by 3 bases, with 13 bases of the junction left unmatched. CDR3 length: 15 amino acids. This entry belongs to a study of shared clonotypes between healthy human individuals. Overall study results and limits: Clonotypes shared by all four donors outscored non-shared clonotypes in generation probability.

The chain couples TRBV11-3 to TRBJ2-7; TRBD2 aligns across 9 bases. Sequencing input: naive CD4+ T cells sorted from blood. Subset reported: CD45RA+ positively selected. This receptor was taken from a woman under 40 in good health. CDR3 in DNA: TGTGCCATCGAATTGGGCTGGCGGGAGGGCTACGAGCAGTACTTC. This encodes CAIELGWREGYEQYF.